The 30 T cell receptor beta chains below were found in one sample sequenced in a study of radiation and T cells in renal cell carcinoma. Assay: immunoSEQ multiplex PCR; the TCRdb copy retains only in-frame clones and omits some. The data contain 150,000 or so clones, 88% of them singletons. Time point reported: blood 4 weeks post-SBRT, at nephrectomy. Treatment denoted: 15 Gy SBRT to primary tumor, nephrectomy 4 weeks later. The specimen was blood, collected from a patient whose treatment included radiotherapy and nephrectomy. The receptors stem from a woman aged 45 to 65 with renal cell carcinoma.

CDR3 sequence: CASSVATGIGDEQYF. As DNA, the CDR3 is TGTGCCAGCAGCGTAGCTACGGGTATCGGCGACGAGCAGTACTTC. The chain uses TRBV9 and TRBJ2-7; no firm D call. V gave up 0 bases and J gave up 5 bases, with 15 bases separating them. Germline CDR1 and CDR2: SGDLS and YYNGEE. CDR3 size: 15 residues.

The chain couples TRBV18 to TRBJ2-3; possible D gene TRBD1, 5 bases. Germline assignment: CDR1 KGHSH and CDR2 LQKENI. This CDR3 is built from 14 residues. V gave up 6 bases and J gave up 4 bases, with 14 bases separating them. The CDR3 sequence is CASSPVQGADTQYF. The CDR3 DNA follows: TGTGCCAGCTCGCCCGTGCAGGGTGCAGATACGCAGTATTTT.

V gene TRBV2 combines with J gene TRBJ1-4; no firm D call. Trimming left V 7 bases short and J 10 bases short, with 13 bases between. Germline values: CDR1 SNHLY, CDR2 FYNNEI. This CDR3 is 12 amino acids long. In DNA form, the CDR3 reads TGTGCCAGCACCGAATGGGCGGGAAAACTGTTTTTT. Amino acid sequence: CASTEWAGKLFF.

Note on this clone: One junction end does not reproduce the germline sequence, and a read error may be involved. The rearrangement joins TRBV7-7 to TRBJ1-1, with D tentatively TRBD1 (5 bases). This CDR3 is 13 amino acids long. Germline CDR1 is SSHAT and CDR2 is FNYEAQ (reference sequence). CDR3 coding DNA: TGTGCTAGCAGCTCAGGGTTGAACACTGAAGCTTTCTTT. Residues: CASSSGLNTEAFF.

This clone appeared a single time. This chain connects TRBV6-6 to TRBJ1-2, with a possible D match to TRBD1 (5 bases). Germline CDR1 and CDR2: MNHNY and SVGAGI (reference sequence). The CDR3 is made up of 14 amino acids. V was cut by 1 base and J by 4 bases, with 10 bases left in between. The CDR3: CASSYYPGSYGYTF. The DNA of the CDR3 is TGTGCCAGCAGTTACTACCCAGGGAGCTATGGCTACACCTTC.

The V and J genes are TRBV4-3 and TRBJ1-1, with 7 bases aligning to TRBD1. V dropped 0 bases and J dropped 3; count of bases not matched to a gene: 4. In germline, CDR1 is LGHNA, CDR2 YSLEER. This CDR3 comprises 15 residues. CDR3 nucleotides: TGCGCCAGCAGCCAAGACCAGGGGGACTACACTGAAGCTTTCTTT. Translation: CASSQDQGDYTEAFF.

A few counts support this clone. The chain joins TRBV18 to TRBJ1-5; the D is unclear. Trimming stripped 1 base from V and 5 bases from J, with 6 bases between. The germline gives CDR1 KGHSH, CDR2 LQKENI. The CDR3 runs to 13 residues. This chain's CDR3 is CASSPRVDQPQHF. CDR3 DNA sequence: TGTGCCAGCTCACCACGGGTCGATCAGCCCCAGCATTTT.

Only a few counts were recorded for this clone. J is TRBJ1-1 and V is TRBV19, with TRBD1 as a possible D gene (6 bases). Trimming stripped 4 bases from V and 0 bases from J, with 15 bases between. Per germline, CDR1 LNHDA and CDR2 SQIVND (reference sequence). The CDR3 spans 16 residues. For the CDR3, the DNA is TGTGCCAGTAGTAGTACGGGGGGCGCTTTGAACACTGAAGCTTTCTTT. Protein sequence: CASSSTGGALNTEAFF. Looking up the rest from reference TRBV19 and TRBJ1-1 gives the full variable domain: DGGITQSPKYLFRKEGQNVTLSCEQNLNHDAMYWYRQDPGQGLRLIYYSQIVNDFQKGDIAEGYSVSREKKESFPLTVTSAQKNPTAFYLCASSSTGGALNTEAFFGQGTRLTVV.

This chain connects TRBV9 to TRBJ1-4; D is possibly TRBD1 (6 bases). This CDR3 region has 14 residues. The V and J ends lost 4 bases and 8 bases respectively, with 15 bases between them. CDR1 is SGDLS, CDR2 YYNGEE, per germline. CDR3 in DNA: TGTGCCAGCAGCTCAGACAGGCGAACGGAAAAACTGTTTTTT. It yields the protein CASSSDRRTEKLFF. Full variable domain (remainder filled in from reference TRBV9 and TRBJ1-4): DSGVTQTPKHLITATGQRVTLRCSPRSGDLSVYWYQQSLDQGLQFLIQYYNGEERAKGNILERFSAQQFPDLHSELNLSSLELGDSALYFCASSSDRRTEKLFFGSGTQLSVL.

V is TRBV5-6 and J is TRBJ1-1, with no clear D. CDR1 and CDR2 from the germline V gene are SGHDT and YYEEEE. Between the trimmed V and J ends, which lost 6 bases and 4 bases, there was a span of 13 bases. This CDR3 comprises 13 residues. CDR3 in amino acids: CASNGRLATEAFF. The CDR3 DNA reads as TGTGCCAGCAACGGACGACTAGCCACTGAAGCTTTCTTT.

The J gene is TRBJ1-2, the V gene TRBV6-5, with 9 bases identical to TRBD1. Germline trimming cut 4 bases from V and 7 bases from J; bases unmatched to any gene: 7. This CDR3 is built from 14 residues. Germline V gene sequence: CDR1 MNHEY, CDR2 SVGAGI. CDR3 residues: CASSWGQGNPGYTF. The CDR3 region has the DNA TGTGCCAGCAGTTGGGGACAGGGTAATCCTGGCTACACCTTC.

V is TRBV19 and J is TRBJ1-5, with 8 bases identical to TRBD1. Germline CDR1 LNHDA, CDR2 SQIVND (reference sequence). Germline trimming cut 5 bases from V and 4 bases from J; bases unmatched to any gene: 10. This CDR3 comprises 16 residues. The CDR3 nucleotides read TGTGCCAGTAGTTCCGACAGGGGAAACGATAATCAGCCCCAGCATTTT. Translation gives CASSSDRGNDNQPQHF.

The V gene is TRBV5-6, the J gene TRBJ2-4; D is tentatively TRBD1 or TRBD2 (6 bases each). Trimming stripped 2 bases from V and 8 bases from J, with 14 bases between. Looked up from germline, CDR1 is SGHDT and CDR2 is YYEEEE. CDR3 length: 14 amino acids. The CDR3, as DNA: TGTGCCAGCAGCTTCACGGGGGCATGGGACATTCAGTACTTC. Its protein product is CASSFTGAWDIQYF.

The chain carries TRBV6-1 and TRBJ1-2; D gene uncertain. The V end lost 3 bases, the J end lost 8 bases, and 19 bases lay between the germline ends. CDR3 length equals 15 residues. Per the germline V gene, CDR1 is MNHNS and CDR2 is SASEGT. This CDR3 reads CASSESNLPEKGYTF. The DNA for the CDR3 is TGTGCCAGCAGTGAGTCCAACCTGCCCGAGAAAGGCTACACCTTC.

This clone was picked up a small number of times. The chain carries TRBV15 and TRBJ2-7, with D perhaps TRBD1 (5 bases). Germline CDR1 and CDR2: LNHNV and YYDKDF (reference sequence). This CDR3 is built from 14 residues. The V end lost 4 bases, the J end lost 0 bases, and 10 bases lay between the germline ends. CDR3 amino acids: CATSKGVNSYEQYF. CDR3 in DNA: TGTGCCACCAGCAAAGGGGTGAACTCCTACGAGCAGTACTTC.

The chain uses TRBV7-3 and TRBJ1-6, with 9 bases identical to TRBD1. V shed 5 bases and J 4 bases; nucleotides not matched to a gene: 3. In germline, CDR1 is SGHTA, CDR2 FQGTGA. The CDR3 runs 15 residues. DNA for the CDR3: TGTGCCAGCAGCACAGGGACAGGGTATAATTCACCCCTCCACTTT. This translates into CASSTGTGYNSPLHF.

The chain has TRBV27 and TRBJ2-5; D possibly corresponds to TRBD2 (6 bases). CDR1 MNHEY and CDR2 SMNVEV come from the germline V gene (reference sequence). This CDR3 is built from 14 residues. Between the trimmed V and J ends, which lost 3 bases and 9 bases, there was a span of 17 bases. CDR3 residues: CASSFSGTGRAQYF. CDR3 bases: TGTGCCAGCAGTTTCTCCGGGACTGGAAGGGCCCAGTACTTC.

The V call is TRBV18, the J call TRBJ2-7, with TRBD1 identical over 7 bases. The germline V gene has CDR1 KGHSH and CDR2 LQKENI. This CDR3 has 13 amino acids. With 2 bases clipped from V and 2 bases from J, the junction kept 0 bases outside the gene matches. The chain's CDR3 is CASSPDRAYEQYF. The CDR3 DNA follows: TGTGCCAGCTCACCAGACAGGGCCTACGAGCAGTACTTC.

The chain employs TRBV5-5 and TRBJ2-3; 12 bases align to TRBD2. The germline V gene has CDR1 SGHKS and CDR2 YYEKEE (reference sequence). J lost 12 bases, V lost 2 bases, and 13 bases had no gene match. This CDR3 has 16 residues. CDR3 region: CASSFSTSGGSPKQYF. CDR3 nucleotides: TGTGCCAGCAGCTTTTCGACTAGCGGGGGAAGTCCCAAACAGTATTTT.

The CDR3: CASSISRNTIYF. The CDR3 region has the DNA TGTGCCAGTAGTATATCCAGAAACACCATATATTTT. This chain links TRBV19 with TRBJ1-3, with no clear D. The V and J ends lost 2 bases and 5 bases respectively, with 4 bases between them. This CDR3 has 12 amino acids. Germline V lookup: CDR1 LNHDA, CDR2 SQIVND (reference sequence). Combining the CDR3 with reference TRBV19 and TRBJ1-3 gives the whole variable domain DGGITQSPKYLFRKEGQNVTLSCEQNLNHDAMYWYRQDPGQGLRLIYYSQIVNDFQKGDIAEGYSVSREKKESFPLTVTSAQKNPTAFYLCASSISRNTIYFGEGSWLTVV.

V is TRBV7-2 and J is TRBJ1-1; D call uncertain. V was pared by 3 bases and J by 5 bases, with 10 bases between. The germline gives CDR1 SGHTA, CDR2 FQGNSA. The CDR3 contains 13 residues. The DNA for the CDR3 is TGTGCCAGCAGCTTCGGGGTCAAAACTGAAGCTTTCTTT. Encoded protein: CASSFGVKTEAFF.

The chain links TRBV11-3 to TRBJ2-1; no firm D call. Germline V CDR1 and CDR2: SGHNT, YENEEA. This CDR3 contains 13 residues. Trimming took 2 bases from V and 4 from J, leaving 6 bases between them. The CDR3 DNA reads TGTGCCAGCAGCTTAAACACTTACAATGAGCAGTTCTTC. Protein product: CASSLNTYNEQFF.

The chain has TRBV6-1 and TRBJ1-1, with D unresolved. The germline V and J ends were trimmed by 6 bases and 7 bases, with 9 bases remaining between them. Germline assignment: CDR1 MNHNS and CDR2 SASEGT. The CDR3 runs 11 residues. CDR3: CASRYRGEAFF. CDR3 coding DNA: TGTGCCAGCAGGTACAGAGGTGAAGCTTTCTTT.

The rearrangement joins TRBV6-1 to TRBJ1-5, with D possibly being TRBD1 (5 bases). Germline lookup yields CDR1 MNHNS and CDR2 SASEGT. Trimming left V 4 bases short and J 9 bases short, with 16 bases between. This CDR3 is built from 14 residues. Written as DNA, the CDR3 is TGTGCCAGCAGTGGGCAGGGCTCCATGGGGCCCCAGCATTTT. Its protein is CASSGQGSMGPQHF.

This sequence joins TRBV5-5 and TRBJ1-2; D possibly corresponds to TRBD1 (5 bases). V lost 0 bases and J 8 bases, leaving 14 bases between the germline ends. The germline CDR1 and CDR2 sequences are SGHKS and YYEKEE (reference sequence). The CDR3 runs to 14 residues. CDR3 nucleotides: TGTGCCAGCAGCTTGGAGGCAGGGACGACGGGCTACACCTTC. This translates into CASSLEAGTTGYTF. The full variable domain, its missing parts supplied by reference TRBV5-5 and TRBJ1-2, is DAGVTQSPTHLIKTRGQQVTLRCSPISGHKSVSWYQQVLGQGPQFIFQYYEKEERGRGNFPDRFSARQFPNYSSELNVNALLLGDSALYLCASSLEAGTTGYTFGSGTRLTVV.

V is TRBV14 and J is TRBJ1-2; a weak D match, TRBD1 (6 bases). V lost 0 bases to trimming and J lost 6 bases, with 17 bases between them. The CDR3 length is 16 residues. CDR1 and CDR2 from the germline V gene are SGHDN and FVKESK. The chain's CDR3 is CASSQEGAHYRNGYTF. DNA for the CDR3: TGTGCCAGCAGCCAAGAGGGGGCTCACTACCGGAATGGCTACACCTTC.

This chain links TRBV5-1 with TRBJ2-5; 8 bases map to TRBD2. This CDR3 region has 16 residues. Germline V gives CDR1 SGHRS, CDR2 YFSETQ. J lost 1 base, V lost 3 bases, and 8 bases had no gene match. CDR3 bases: TGCGCCAGCAGCTGGGAGGCGGGGGGCCCCCAAGAGACCCAGTACTTC. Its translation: CASSWEAGGPQETQYF.

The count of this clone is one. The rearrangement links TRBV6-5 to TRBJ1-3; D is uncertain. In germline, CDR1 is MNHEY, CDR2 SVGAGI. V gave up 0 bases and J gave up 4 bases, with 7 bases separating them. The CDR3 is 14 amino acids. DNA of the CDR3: TGTGCCAGCAGTTACTCAGTGGCAGGAAACACCATATATTTT. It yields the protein CASSYSVAGNTIYF.

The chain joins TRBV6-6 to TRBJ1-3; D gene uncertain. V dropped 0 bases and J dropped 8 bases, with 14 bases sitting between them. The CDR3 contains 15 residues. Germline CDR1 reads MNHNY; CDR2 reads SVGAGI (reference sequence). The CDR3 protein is CASSYSKNRGDTIYF. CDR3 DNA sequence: TGTGCCAGCAGTTACTCGAAAAACCGCGGTGACACCATATATTTT.

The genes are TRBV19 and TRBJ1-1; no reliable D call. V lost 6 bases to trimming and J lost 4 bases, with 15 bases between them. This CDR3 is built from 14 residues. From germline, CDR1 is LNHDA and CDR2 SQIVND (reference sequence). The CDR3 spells CASSGRTLSTEAFF. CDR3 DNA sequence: TGTGCCAGTAGCGGGCGGACCCTGAGCACTGAAGCTTTCTTT.